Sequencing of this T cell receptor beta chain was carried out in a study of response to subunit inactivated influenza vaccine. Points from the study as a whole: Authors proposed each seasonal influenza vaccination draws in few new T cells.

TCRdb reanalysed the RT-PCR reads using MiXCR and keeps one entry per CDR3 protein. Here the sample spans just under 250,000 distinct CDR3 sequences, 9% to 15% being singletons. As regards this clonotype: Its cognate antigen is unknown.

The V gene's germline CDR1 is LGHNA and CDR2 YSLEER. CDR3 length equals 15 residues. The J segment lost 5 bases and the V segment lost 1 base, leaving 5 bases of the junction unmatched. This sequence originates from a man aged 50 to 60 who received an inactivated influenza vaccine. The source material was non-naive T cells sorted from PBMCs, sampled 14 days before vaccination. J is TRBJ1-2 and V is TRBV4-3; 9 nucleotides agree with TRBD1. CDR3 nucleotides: TGCGCCAGCAGCCAAGCTGACAGGGGGGGTTATGGCTACACCTTC. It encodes CASSQADRGGYGYTF.